One T cell receptor beta chain is described in this entry. This sample was taken from a study of blood T cell repertoires in COVID-19. Study context: PBMCs, B-cell-depleted T cells, or T cells provided the cDNA or gDNA that made up the material.

Profiled with immunoSEQ multiplex PCR; TCRdb holds only in-frame clones, not every one. The repertoire holds about 200,000 clones, with 65% to 90% as singletons. Participants spanned ages roughly 18 to 95 years and resided in 20 to 30 US areas. Participants' own reports of clinical history determined their cohort assignment. The sequenced sample consisted of PBMCs or T cells enriched from blood (not recorded which). The receptor comes from a woman in her thirties or forties with acute COVID-19.

CDR3 DNA sequence: TGTGCCAGCAGAGGGGTCGCTAATGAAAAACTGTTTTTT. Translating it yields CASRGVANEKLFF. The gene calls are TRBV7-9 and TRBJ1-4; D might be TRBD1 (5 bases). Trimming pared 6 bases from V and 3 bases from J, leaving 8 bases between. The CDR3 extends over 13 amino acids. In germline, CDR1 is SEHNR, CDR2 FQNEAQ (reference sequence).